Below are 17 T cell receptor beta chains sequenced from a single sample in a study of glioma-infiltrating T cells after dendritic cell vaccination. TCRdb keeps only in-frame clones here, not all; method: immunoSEQ multiplex PCR. The table includes tens of thousands of clones, over 80% detected once. As to time point: after dendritic cell vaccination, including at tumor progression/relapse. The material was blood, obtained after dendritic cell vaccination. The receptors originated from a human donor with glioblastoma.

Remarks on this clone: Other DNA sequences in the sample encode the same CDR3. The rearrangement links TRBV4-1 to TRBJ1-2; possible D gene TRBD1, 6 bases. CDR1 is MGHRA and CDR2 is YSYEKL in the germline V gene. V dropped 2 bases and J dropped 8 bases, with 24 bases sitting between them. The CDR3 has 17 amino acids. The CDR3 here is CASSQRTGQGIYKGYTF. CDR3 bases: TGCGCCAGCAGCCAACGAACAGGGCAGGGAATTTATAAAGGCTACACCTTC.

The genes are TRBV15 and TRBJ1-4; perhaps TRBD1 as D (5 bases). V lost 0 bases, J lost 8 bases, and 16 bases lay in between. Germline-derived CDR1 and CDR2 are LNHNV and YYDKDF (reference sequence). The CDR3 is 16 residues long. DNA of the CDR3: TGTGCCACCAGCAGAGATCATGACAGCCTACAAGAAAAACTGTTTTTT. Protein: CATSRDHDSLQEKLFF.

Here the CDR3 DNA reads TGTGCCAGCAGTGAAGGGGGGGTCGGTGAAAAACTGTTTTTT. This encodes CASSEGGVGEKLFF. The chain employs TRBV6-1 and TRBJ1-4; a weak D match, TRBD1 (5 bases). V was pared by 1 base and J by 7 bases, with 10 bases between. This CDR3 has 14 amino acids. Per the germline V gene, CDR1 is MNHNS and CDR2 is SASEGT.

This chain connects TRBV5-1 to TRBJ2-6; 8 nucleotides match TRBD2. This CDR3 spans 17 amino acids. Germline V gene sequence: CDR1 SGHRS, CDR2 YFSETQ. V dropped 2 bases and J dropped 3; count of bases not matched to a gene: 7. The CDR3 protein is CASSFRGGRDGANVLTF. In DNA form, the CDR3 reads TGCGCCAGCAGCTTCCGCGGGGGGAGAGATGGGGCCAACGTCCTGACTTTC.

This chain uses TRBV9 with TRBJ1-1; no clear D gene. Germline V CDR1 and CDR2: SGDLS, YYNGEE. Trimming stripped 1 base from V and 0 bases from J, with 7 bases between. The CDR3 covers 14 residues. The CDR3 DNA reads as TGTGCCAGCAGCGTAAGCAGGTTGAACACTGAAGCTTTCTTT. This gives the protein CASSVSRLNTEAFF.

V and J are TRBV5-4 and TRBJ1-3, with 9 bases aligning to TRBD1. This CDR3 has 14 residues. J lost 5 bases, V lost 4 bases, and 4 bases had no gene match. Germline CDR1 and CDR2: SGHNT and YYREEE (reference sequence). The CDR3 DNA reads as TGTGCCAGCAGCCCGGGACAGGGTAGAAACACCATATATTTT. Protein sequence: CASSPGQGRNTIYF.

This rearrangement joins TRBV19 to TRBJ2-7, with D possibly being TRBD1 (5 bases). Trimming stripped 4 bases from V and 3 bases from J, with 10 bases between. This CDR3 contains 13 residues. Germline V gene data show CDR1 as LNHDA and CDR2 as SQIVND (reference sequence). Here the CDR3 DNA reads TGTGCCAGTAGTACAGGGATTAACTACGAGCAGTACTTC. Protein: CASSTGINYEQYF.

For this clone: The sample contains more than one DNA sequence encoding this CDR3. The chain recombines TRBV9 with TRBJ1-5; unclear D gene. The CDR3 is 14 amino acids. Germline V gene data show CDR1 as SGDLS and CDR2 as YYNGEE. The V and J ends lost 0 bases and 4 bases respectively, with 8 bases between them. DNA of the CDR3: TGTGCCAGCAGCGTAGATACGGGGAATCAGCCCCAGCATTTT. It codes for CASSVDTGNQPQHF.

The chain links TRBV2 to TRBJ2-1; tentatively, D is TRBD2 (5 bases). This CDR3 comprises 14 residues. V was cut by 6 bases and J by 6 bases, with 15 bases left in between. CDR1 is SNHLY and CDR2 is FYNNEI in the germline V gene. The CDR3 DNA follows: TGTGCCAGCAGCACAGAAGCGGCCCTCAATGAGCAGTTCTTC. This encodes CASSTEAALNEQFF.

The chain links TRBV6-5 to TRBJ1-3; D might be TRBD1 (6 bases). V was trimmed by 6 bases and J by 1 base, leaving 13 bases between them. CDR1 and CDR2 (germline): MNHEY, SVGAGI. The CDR3 is made up of 15 amino acids. The CDR3 coding sequence is TGTGCCAGCAGGACAGGCTTCGAATCTGGAAACACCATATATTTT. This translates into CASRTGFESGNTIYF.

The chain couples TRBV5-1 to TRBJ1-1; 9 nucleotides align to TRBD1. There are 14 residues in the CDR3. Germline V lookup: CDR1 SGHRS, CDR2 YFSETQ. With V trimmed by 3 bases and J by 5 bases, 5 bases remained unmatched. The CDR3 DNA reads TGCGCCAGCAGCTCGGTGGACAGGGGTACTGAAGCTTTCTTT. Translated: CASSSVDRGTEAFF.

The genes are TRBV6-5 and TRBJ2-7; weak D call: TRBD2 (5 bases). The CDR3 spans 14 residues. Between the trimmed V and J ends, which lost 4 bases and 6 bases, there was a span of 16 bases. The germline gives CDR1 MNHEY, CDR2 SVGAGI. CDR3 residues: CASSLAGSAAEQYF. As DNA, the CDR3 is TGTGCCAGCAGTTTGGCGGGCTCCGCTGCCGAGCAGTACTTC.

The gene calls are TRBV4-3 and TRBJ1-1, with D possibly matching TRBD1 (6 bases). The CDR3 spans 15 residues. Germline V gene lookup returns CDR1 LGHNA and CDR2 YSLEER. V gave up 3 bases and J gave up 8 bases, with 19 bases separating them. This chain's CDR3 is CASSHNTEAGAEAFF. CDR3 bases: TGCGCCAGCAGCCACAACACAGAGGCGGGGGCCGAAGCTTTCTTT.

This chain connects TRBV4-1 to TRBJ2-3; 9 positions agree with TRBD2. The CDR3 totals 17 residues. Losses at the gene ends were 4 bases for V and 0 bases for J; bases not matched to a gene: 8. CDR1 and CDR2 (germline): MGHRA, YSYEKL. This chain's CDR3 is CASSRGGLAGSTDTQYF. In DNA, the CDR3 is TGCGCCAGCAGCCGGGGCGGGCTAGCGGGGAGCACAGATACGCAGTATTTT.

CDR3 sequence reads: CASSAYRDRGMNTEAFF. Here the CDR3 DNA reads TGTGCCAGCAGCGCCTACCGGGACAGGGGCATGAACACTGAAGCTTTCTTT. This chain links TRBV9 with TRBJ1-1; 10 nucleotides match TRBD1. Germline-derived CDR1 and CDR2 are SGDLS and YYNGEE. The V and J ends lost 3 bases and 0 bases, in that order; junction bases with no gene match: 8. The CDR3 has 17 residues.

This clone was seen only once. V is TRBV7-9 and J is TRBJ1-1; D is unresolved. CDR3 length: 12 residues. V lost 8 bases and J lost 6, with 13 bases in between. The germline V gene has CDR1 SEHNR and CDR2 FQNEAQ (reference sequence). The chain's CDR3 is CASHGVEAEAFF. Written as DNA, the CDR3 is TGTGCCAGCCACGGAGTTGAAGCTGAAGCTTTCTTT.

This clone occurred once. The J gene is TRBJ1-2, the V gene TRBV2; tentative D call: TRBD1 (5 bases). V was cut by 6 bases and J by 6 bases, with 8 bases left in between. Per germline, CDR1 SNHLY and CDR2 FYNNEI. The CDR3 totals 11 residues. The DNA for the CDR3 is TGTGCCAGCAGCATAGGGGATGGCTACACCTTC. Its protein is CASSIGDGYTF.